Detailed here is one T cell receptor beta chain. In the authors' methods: Estimates of nucleated cell counts were drawn from the amplification of reference gene primers. Sequenced by immunoSEQ multiplex PCR; TCRdb stores in-frame clones only, minus some. The V and J calls and the clone size are those of that table, but D and trimming were determined from the DNA. There are approximately 84,000 clones in the sample; under 90% occur only once, and 1.5% lies in the top ten. Germline assignment: CDR1 PRHDT and CDR2 FYEKMQ (reference sequence). The CDR3 extends over 16 amino acids. With 4 bases clipped from V and 5 bases from J, the junction kept 10 bases outside the gene matches. The entry originates in a study of blood T cell repertoires in COVID-19.

The chain uses TRBV13 and TRBJ2-1, with 8 nucleotides matching TRBD1. The clonotype originates from a human donor with active COVID-19. The donor label of this sample is uncertain. Sequenced: peripheral blood. CDR3 DNA sequence: TGTGCCAGCAGCTCAAACCCGGGACAGGCAAACAATGAGCAGTTCTTC. Amino acid sequence: CASSSNPGQANNEQFF.